This section outlines one TCR beta chain sequence together with its context. Trimming cost V 0 bases and J 0 bases, with 8 bases left between them. The CDR3 consists of 15 residues. The germline V gene has CDR1 SGHTA and CDR2 FQGNSA. Evenly divided among several immunoSEQ plates was the genomic DNA of each subset. Authors' processing steps: With immunoSEQ giving junction-only sequences and no quality scores, filtering differed. The assay was immunoSEQ multiplex PCR, and TCRdb's table has in-frame clones only and misses some. V and J calls plus clone size are reproduced from that table; the DNA served to infer D and trimming. In the table there are millions of clones, 85% to 95% of which are singletons. The data belong to a study of shared clonotypes between healthy human individuals. Naive CD8 cells lacked CD45RO, underwent positive selection for CCR7 and left out terminally differentiated effector memory CD45RA+ cells.

The receptor was isolated from a man aged 18 to 30 in good health. The chain joins TRBV7-2 to TRBJ1-1; TRBD1 is a possible D gene (6 bases). Sequencing was carried out using naive CD8+ T cells sorted from blood. The CDR3 bases are TGTGCCAGCAGCTTAGCGGGGGCCATGAACACTGAAGCTTTCTTT. Its protein is CASSLAGAMNTEAFF.